This T cell receptor (beta chain) was documented in a study of blood T cell repertoires in COVID-19. Study-wide background: Donors in the United States, Italy and Spain gave samples during acute or convalescent COVID-19. T cells, B-cell-depleted T cells, or PBMCs supplied cDNA or gDNA.

This CDR3 comprises 13 residues. The ends lost 4 bases at V and 8 bases at J; junction bases unmatched: 4. The germline V gene has CDR1 SGHNT and CDR2 YENEEA. This clone appeared a single time. Individuals drawn from 24 US areas were roughly 18 to 95 years old. Each participant's cohort was designated according to participant-reported clinical history. The protocol was immunoSEQ multiplex PCR, while the TCRdb copy is restricted to in-frame clones and leaves out a portion. The repertoire has about 63,000 clones, 80% to 90% of them found once; the top ten carry approximately 4%. The sample was PBMCs or T cells enriched from blood (not recorded which). V usage is TRBV11-3 and J usage is TRBJ2-1; 8 nucleotides line up with TRBD1. The TCR originated in a woman in her 40s with acute COVID-19. The CDR3 region is CASSSDRGYEQFF. The DNA for the CDR3 is TGTGCCAGCAGCTCCGACAGGGGCTATGAGCAGTTCTTC.